Given below is one TCR beta chain in context. Its antigen is as yet unknown. The data are from a study of graft-versus-host responses after intestinal transplantation. Study overall: The recipients all started with anti-thymocyte globulin induction and then took tacrolimus and steroids for two to four years. Study-wide results and caveats: Recipient marrow harbored GvH clones, some of which surfaced first in ileum or blood.

V was trimmed by 2 bases and J by 8 bases, leaving 10 bases between them. CDR1 and CDR2 from the germline V gene are SGHTA and FQGNSA. CDR3 length: 13 residues. Sequenced by immunoSEQ multiplex PCR; TCRdb stores in-frame clones only, minus some. The table shows around 9,000 clones, with 93% occurring only once. The input for sequencing was PBMCs, taken 11 days after intestinal transplantation. The chain uses TRBV7-2 and TRBJ2-1, with a possible D match to TRBD2 (5 bases). This clonotype originated in a human patient who received an intestinal transplant, so some T cells may come from the graft donor. The CDR3 region has the DNA TGTGCCAGCAGCTTACCTACGAGGGATGAGCAGTTCTTC. Its translation is CASSLPTRDEQFF.